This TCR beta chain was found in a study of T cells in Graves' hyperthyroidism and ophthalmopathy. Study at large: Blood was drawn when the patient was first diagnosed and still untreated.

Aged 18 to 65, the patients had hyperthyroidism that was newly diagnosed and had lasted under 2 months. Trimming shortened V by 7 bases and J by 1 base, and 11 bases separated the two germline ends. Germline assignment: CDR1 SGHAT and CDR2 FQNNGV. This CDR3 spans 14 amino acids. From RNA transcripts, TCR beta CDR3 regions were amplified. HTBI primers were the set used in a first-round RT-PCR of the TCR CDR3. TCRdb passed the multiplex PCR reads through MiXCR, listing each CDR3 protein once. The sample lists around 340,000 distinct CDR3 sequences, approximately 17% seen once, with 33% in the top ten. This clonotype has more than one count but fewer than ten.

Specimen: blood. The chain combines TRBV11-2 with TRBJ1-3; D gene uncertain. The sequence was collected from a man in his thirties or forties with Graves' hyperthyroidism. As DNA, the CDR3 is TGTGCCAGCAACCCTCAGTATTCTGGAAACACCATATATTTT. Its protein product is CASNPQYSGNTIYF. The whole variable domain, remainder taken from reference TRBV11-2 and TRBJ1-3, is EAGVAQSPRYKIIEKRQSVAFWCNPISGHATLYWYQQILGQGPKLLIQFQNNGVVDDSQLPKDRFSAERLKGVDSTLKIQPAKLEDSAVYLCASNPQYSGNTIYFGEGSWLTVV.